These 14 T cell receptor beta chains were all obtained from the same sample, sequenced in a study of T cell responses to AZD1222 COVID-19 vaccine. TCRdb's copy holds only in-frame clones and misses some; the assay was immunoSEQ multiplex PCR. The table has under 85,000 clones, around nine tenths seen once. The sequenced sample was peripheral blood, obtained on day 0 of AZD1222 vaccination. These receptors all stem from an adult in good health.

This chain uses TRBV7-9 with TRBJ2-1; D gene uncertain. CDR1 SEHNR and CDR2 FQNEAQ come from the germline V gene (reference sequence). The CDR3 is 11 residues long. Trimming removed 5 bases at V and 4 bases at J, with 3 bases between. CDR3 bases: TGTGCCAGCAGCATTTACAATGAGCAGTTCTTC. This codes for CASSIYNEQFF.

The genes are TRBV7-2 and TRBJ2-7, with 7 bases identical to TRBD2. Germline CDR1 and CDR2: SGHTA and FQGNSA. V lost 4 bases and J lost 3; bases outside the gene matches: 3. The CDR3 contains 13 residues. The CDR3 reads CASSSRTSYEQYV. The DNA of the CDR3 is TGTGCCAGCAGCTCTCGGACTAGCTACGAGCAGTACGTC.

The chain recombines TRBV9 with TRBJ2-2, with 9 bases matching TRBD2. The CDR3 is 17 amino acids. Germline loops: CDR1 SGDLS, CDR2 YYNGEE. V was pared by 0 bases and J by 8 bases, with 11 bases of the junction left unmatched. The CDR3 DNA sequence: TGTGCCAGCAGCGTAGCTGTTGGGGGTAGCGGGAGAGGGGAGCTGTTTTTT. It translates to CASSVAVGGSGRGELFF.

The genes are TRBV5-1 and TRBJ1-1; D call uncertain. Germline V gene lookup returns CDR1 SGHRS and CDR2 YFSETQ. The CDR3 extends over 15 amino acids. The V end lost 4 bases, the J end lost 7 bases, and 20 bases lay between the germline ends. DNA of the CDR3: TGCGCCAGCAGCGGCCTTGGGTATCAGTTAGATGAAGCTTTCTTT. Translated, it gives CASSGLGYQLDEAFF. Full variable domain (outside the CDR3, taken from reference TRBV5-1 and TRBJ1-1): KAGVTQTPRYLIKTRGQQVTLSCSPISGHRSVSWYQQTPGQGLQFLFEYFSETQRNKGNFPGRFSGRQFSNSRSEMNVSTLELGDSALYLCASSGLGYQLDEAFFGQGTRLTVV.

The V gene is TRBV5-6, the J gene TRBJ1-2, with D unclear. Trimming cost V 5 bases and J 6 bases, with 14 bases left between them. Germline CDR1 is SGHDT and CDR2 is YYEEEE. This CDR3 is built from 13 residues. The CDR3 sequence is CASRREAADGYTF. The CDR3 region has the DNA TGTGCCAGCAGACGAGAGGCAGCAGATGGCTACACCTTC.

V and J are TRBV10-3 and TRBJ1-1; unclear D gene. Germline V gene data show CDR1 as ENHRY and CDR2 as SYGVKD. This CDR3 comprises 13 residues. With 7 bases removed from V and 1 base from J, the gap between germline ends came to 10 bases. CDR3 in amino acids: CAITPRENTEAFF. The CDR3 nucleotides read TGTGCCATCACCCCCCGGGAGAACACTGAAGCTTTCTTT.

This chain uses TRBV28 with TRBJ2-1, with 10 bases that match TRBD2. Germline V gene lookup returns CDR1 MDHEN and CDR2 SYDVKM. V was pared by 4 bases and J by 6 bases, with 6 bases of the junction left unmatched. This CDR3 contains 15 residues. The CDR3 loop reads CASSSKRGGLNEQFF. CDR3 DNA sequence: TGTGCCAGCAGTTCCAAGCGGGGGGGCCTCAATGAGCAGTTCTTC.

CDR3 nucleotide sequence: TGTGCCAGTTCCTCCCGACTAGCGGGAGGGTGGGACATTCAGTACTTC. Translated, it gives CASSSRLAGGWDIQYF. V and J are TRBV19 and TRBJ2-4; 14 bases align to TRBD2. Per the germline V gene, CDR1 is LNHDA and CDR2 is SQIVND (reference sequence). The CDR3 is made up of 16 amino acids. Trimming at V came to 8 bases and at J to 8 bases, leaving 11 bases not matched to a gene.

The J gene is TRBJ2-7, the V gene TRBV5-4; 10 bases line up with TRBD1. Per the germline V gene, CDR1 is SGHNT and CDR2 is YYREEE (reference sequence). V gave up 0 bases and J gave up 3 bases; unmatched junction bases: 3. CDR3 length: 15 amino acids. The CDR3 bases are TGTGCCAGCAGCTTGGGGGACAGGGGTTTCTACGAGCAGTACTTC. Its protein is CASSLGDRGFYEQYF.

The chain has TRBV20-1 and TRBJ1-2; 7 bases agree with TRBD1. J gave up 6 bases and V 8 bases, and 3 bases lay outside the gene matches. The CDR3 spans 10 residues. Looked up from germline, CDR1 is DFQATT and CDR2 is SNEGSKA (reference sequence). CDR3 DNA: TGCAGTCTAACAGGGGATGGCTACACCTTC. Translation: CSLTGDGYTF.

V and J are TRBV7-3 and TRBJ2-7, with 8 bases lining up with TRBD2. V shed 5 bases, J shed 3 bases, and the junction held 3 bases outside the gene matches. Germline V gene data show CDR1 as SGHTA and CDR2 as FQGTGA. The CDR3 runs 13 residues. CDR3 in amino acids: CASSISGSYEQYF. CDR3 sequence (DNA): TGTGCCAGCAGCATAAGCGGGAGCTACGAGCAGTACTTC. Filled out from reference TRBV7-3 and TRBJ2-7, the complete variable domain reads GAGVSQTPSNKVTEKGKYVELRCDPISGHTALYWYRQSLGQGPEFLIYFQGTGAADDSGLPNDRFFAVRPEGSVSTLKIQRTERGDSAVYLCASSISGSYEQYFGPGTRLTVT.

V is TRBV4-1 and J is TRBJ1-6, with TRBD1 as a possible D gene (5 bases). V was pared by 3 bases and J by 14 bases, with 14 bases between. The CDR3 runs to 13 residues. Germline values: CDR1 MGHRA, CDR2 YSYEKL. CDR3 protein: CASSQLQGGTLHF. In nucleotides, the CDR3 is TGCGCCAGCAGCCAGCTCCAGGGAGGAACCCTCCACTTT.

The gene calls are TRBV11-2 and TRBJ2-7; D is possibly TRBD1 (6 bases). This CDR3 spans 16 amino acids. With 4 bases removed from V and 2 bases from J, the gap between germline ends came to 18 bases. Germline V lookup: CDR1 SGHAT, CDR2 FQNNGV. The CDR3 DNA follows: TGTGCCAGCAGCTCCAGGACAGCAAATAACACCTACGAGCAGTACTTC. Translating gives CASSSRTANNTYEQYF.

This chain connects TRBV6-1 to TRBJ1-1; D might be TRBD1 (5 bases). The germline V gene has CDR1 MNHNS and CDR2 SASEGT. Trimming left V 0 bases short and J 6 bases short, with 11 bases between. The CDR3 runs 14 residues. CDR3: CASSEAWGRAEAFF. CDR3 bases: TGTGCCAGCAGTGAAGCGTGGGGGAGGGCTGAAGCTTTCTTT.